Following are 28 T cell receptor beta chains from one sample sequenced in a study of blood T cell repertoires in COVID-19. The protocol was immunoSEQ multiplex PCR, while the TCRdb copy is restricted to in-frame clones and leaves out a portion. The table lists 310,000 or so clones, about 87% of them singletons. Sequenced material: PBMCs or T cells enriched from blood (not recorded which). Receptors were obtained from a woman aged 18-29 years who had recovered from COVID-19.

The chain has TRBV28 and TRBJ1-2, with 12 bases lining up with TRBD1. The trim removed 8 bases at V and 8 bases at J, leaving 6 bases unmatched. The CDR3 length is 13 residues. Germline values: CDR1 MDHEN, CDR2 SYDVKM. The CDR3 bases are TGTGCCAGCCGGGACAGGGGGCAGGGGGGCTACACCTTC. Translating gives CASRDRGQGGYTF.

The chain employs TRBV5-1 and TRBJ2-7; 8 nucleotides match TRBD2. With V trimmed by 3 bases and J by 2 bases, 4 bases remained unmatched. The germline gives CDR1 SGHRS, CDR2 YFSETQ. This CDR3 comprises 14 residues. The chain's CDR3 is CASSSQAGAYEQYF. The CDR3 DNA sequence: TGCGCCAGCAGCTCTCAAGCGGGAGCCTACGAGCAGTACTTC. Combining the CDR3 with reference TRBV5-1 and TRBJ2-7 gives the whole variable domain KAGVTQTPRYLIKTRGQQVTLSCSPISGHRSVSWYQQTPGQGLQFLFEYFSETQRNKGNFPGRFSGRQFSNSRSEMNVSTLELGDSALYLCASSSQAGAYEQYFGPGTRLTVT.

CDR3 nucleotide sequence: TGCAGTGCTAGTAAGGGACTAGCGATTAACACAGATACGCAGTATTTT. Protein sequence: CSASKGLAINTDTQYF. The rearrangement links TRBV20-1 to TRBJ2-3; 10 bases line up with TRBD2. Germline-derived CDR1 and CDR2 are DFQATT and SNEGSKA (reference sequence). V gave up 3 bases and J gave up 2 bases; unmatched junction bases: 8. This CDR3 contains 16 residues.

The chain recombines TRBV5-4 with TRBJ2-5, with a tentative D call TRBD2 (5 bases). CDR3 length: 13 amino acids. V was clipped by 3 bases and J by 5 bases, with 11 bases between them. Germline V lookup: CDR1 SGHNT, CDR2 YYREEE (reference sequence). The CDR3 loop is CASSWTDGETQYF. Written as DNA, the CDR3 is TGTGCCAGCAGCTGGACTGATGGGGAGACCCAGTACTTC.

The gene calls are TRBV30 and TRBJ2-1; possible D gene TRBD2, 6 bases. Trimming took 1 base from V and 9 from J, leaving 16 bases between them. Germline lookup yields CDR1 GTSNPN and CDR2 SVGIG (reference sequence). This CDR3 spans 14 amino acids. In DNA form, the CDR3 reads TGTGCCTGGAGTGCAGCGCTAGTGGGAGGTGAGCAGTTCTTC. The encoded protein is CAWSAALVGGEQFF. Variable domain in full (rest from reference TRBV30 and TRBJ2-1): SQTIHQWPATLVQPVGSPLSLECTVEGTSNPNLYWYRQAAGRGLQLLFYSVGIGQISSEVPQNLSASRPQDRQFILSSKKLLLSDSGFYLCAWSAALVGGEQFFGPGTRLTVL.

DNA for the CDR3: TGTGCCAGCAGTTTGAGTCGCCACACTGAAGCTTTCTTT. Residues: CASSLSRHTEAFF. This sequence joins TRBV12-3 or TRBV12-4 and TRBJ1-1; D remains unclear. The CDR3 runs 13 residues. The V and J ends lost 3 bases and 3 bases respectively, with 8 bases between them.

The rearrangement links TRBV28 to TRBJ1-1, with D possibly matching TRBD1 (6 bases). Germline CDR1 reads MDHEN; CDR2 reads SYDVKM. The CDR3 spans 12 residues. Trimming stripped 1 base from V and 10 bases from J, with 10 bases between. CDR3 protein: CASSLSETGAFF. The CDR3 DNA is TGTGCCAGCAGTTTATCGGAGACAGGAGCTTTCTTT.

This sequence joins TRBV7-2 and TRBJ1-2; 10 bases map to TRBD1. Unmatched junction bases numbered 3, after V lost 5 bases and J lost 3 bases. Germline CDR1 and CDR2: SGHTA and FQGNSA. The CDR3 loop spans 14 amino acids. CDR3 region: CASSRQGADYGYTF. Written as DNA, the CDR3 is TGTGCCAGCAGCAGACAGGGGGCGGACTATGGCTACACCTTC.

The V gene is TRBV5-6, the J gene TRBJ1-6; 7 positions agree with TRBD1. V shed 3 bases and J 7 bases; nucleotides not matched to a gene: 7. Germline lookup yields CDR1 SGHDT and CDR2 YYEEEE. The CDR3 is 15 amino acids. The CDR3 spells CASSSAGGWNSPLHF. CDR3 in DNA: TGTGCCAGCAGCTCCGCAGGGGGGTGGAATTCACCCCTCCACTTT.

This clone was recorded once. CDR3 in amino acids: CSARVATNEKLFF. For the CDR3, the DNA is TGCAGCGCCCGGGTTGCAACTAATGAAAAACTGTTTTTT. The chain couples TRBV29-1 to TRBJ1-4; no reliable D call. This CDR3 region has 13 residues. Germline values: CDR1 SQVTM, CDR2 ANQGSEA. Between the trimmed V and J ends, which lost 7 bases and 0 bases, there was a span of 9 bases.

The V and J genes are TRBV7-2 and TRBJ2-1; no clear D gene. The ends were cut back, 3 bases at V and 2 bases at J, with 11 bases in the middle. CDR3 size: 15 residues. Germline CDR1 is SGHTA and CDR2 is FQGNSA. Written as DNA, the CDR3 is TGTGCCAGCAGCTTTGATCAGCGTGCCTACAATGAGCAGTTCTTC. It translates to CASSFDQRAYNEQFF. The full variable domain, with the rest looked up from reference TRBV7-2 and TRBJ2-1, is GAGVSQSPSNKVTEKGKDVELRCDPISGHTALYWYRQSLGQGLEFLIYFQGNSAPDKSGLPSDRFSAERTGGSVSTLTIQRTQQEDSAVYLCASSFDQRAYNEQFFGPGTRLTVL.

The chain links TRBV5-6 to TRBJ2-3, with 8 bases aligning to TRBD2. The CDR3 runs 16 residues. Germline V lookup: CDR1 SGHDT, CDR2 YYEEEE. V shed 3 bases, J shed 2 bases, and the junction held 8 bases outside the gene matches. The CDR3 here is CASSWWERGFTDTQYF. The CDR3 DNA reads as TGTGCCAGCAGCTGGTGGGAGCGGGGGTTCACAGATACGCAGTATTTT.

J is TRBJ2-1 and V is TRBV4-3; 12 nucleotides agree with TRBD2. V dropped 4 bases and J dropped 7; count of bases not matched to a gene: 8. Germline CDR1 and CDR2: LGHNA and YSLEER. This CDR3 is built from 16 residues. Here the CDR3 reads CASSLRTSGIKNEQFF. CDR3 coding DNA: TGCGCCAGCAGCCTAAGGACTAGCGGGATTAAAAATGAGCAGTTCTTC.

The chain uses TRBV7-3 and TRBJ2-7; D is perhaps TRBD1 (5 bases). CDR3 length equals 13 residues. From germline, CDR1 is SGHTA and CDR2 FQGTGA. The germline V and J ends were trimmed by 3 bases and 3 bases, with 9 bases remaining between them. As DNA, the CDR3 is TGTGCCAGCAGCTTGGGCAGGGACTACGAGCAGTACTTC. Amino acid sequence: CASSLGRDYEQYF.

The chain is built from TRBV5-3 and TRBJ1-1, with 7 positions matching TRBD1. TRBV5-3 is placed among ORFs of uncertain function. This CDR3 is built from 22 residues. Losses at the gene ends were 2 bases for V and 1 base for J; bases not matched to a gene: 26. This chain's CDR3 is CARSLGSRLKIKDRERNTEAFF. CDR3 DNA: TGTGCCAGAAGCTTAGGTAGCCGGTTAAAGATCAAAGACAGGGAAAGGAACACTGAAGCTTTCTTT.

About this clone: The sample holds other DNA sequences that translate to the same CDR3. The V and J genes are TRBV5-1 and TRBJ2-5; D is unclear. Trimming removed 1 base from V and 1 base from J, with 8 bases in between. Per the germline V gene, CDR1 is SGHRS and CDR2 is YFSETQ. This CDR3 comprises 14 residues. The CDR3 nucleotides are TGCGCCAGCAGCTTGCTAGGCAGCCAAGAGACCCAGTACTTC. Its translation: CASSLLGSQETQYF.

The V and J genes are TRBV3-1 (or the pseudogene TRBV3-2) and TRBJ1-3; D ambiguous. Germline V gene lookup returns CDR1 LGHDT and CDR2 YNNKEL (reference sequence). The length of the CDR3 is 15 residues. V was cut by 2 bases and J by 0 bases, with 8 bases left in between. CDR3 residues: CASSQTVNSGNTIYF. In DNA, the CDR3 is TGTGCCAGCAGCCAAACAGTTAACTCTGGAAACACCATATATTTT.

This clone is a singleton in its sample. The chain's CDR3 is CASGMWAGVSNQPQHF. CDR3 nucleotides: TGTGCCAGCGGAATGTGGGCGGGGGTAAGCAATCAGCCCCAGCATTTT. The chain links TRBV28 to TRBJ1-5, with D possibly TRBD1 on 5 matching bases. The CDR3 is 16 amino acids. The germline CDR1 and CDR2 sequences are MDHEN and SYDVKM. V lost 8 bases to trimming and J lost 1 base, with 18 bases between them.

The table lists this clone with a few counts. The chain combines TRBV2 with TRBJ1-5; D is perhaps TRBD1 (6 bases). The CDR3 consists of 14 residues. Germline-derived CDR1 and CDR2 are SNHLY and FYNNEI. Between the trimmed V and J ends, which lost 6 bases and 5 bases, there was a span of 14 bases. CDR3 residues: CASRGEQGHQPQHF. Here the CDR3 DNA reads TGTGCCAGCAGGGGGGAACAGGGACATCAGCCCCAGCATTTT. Together with reference TRBV2 and TRBJ1-5, the CDR3 gives the full variable domain: EPEVTQTPSHQVTQMGQEVILRCVPISNHLYFYWYRQILGQKVEFLVSFYNNEISEKSEIFDDQFSVERPDGSNFTLKIRSTKLEDSAMYFCASRGEQGHQPQHFGDGTRLSIL.

The gene calls are TRBV27 and TRBJ2-7; TRBD1 agrees at 9 bases. Germline loops: CDR1 MNHEY, CDR2 SMNVEV (reference sequence). CDR3 size: 14 residues. J gave up 0 bases and V 8 bases, and 5 bases lay outside the gene matches. The CDR3 protein is CASGRDRASYEQYF. The CDR3 nucleotides are TGTGCCAGCGGCCGGGACAGGGCCTCCTACGAGCAGTACTTC.

The chain uses TRBV7-2 and TRBJ2-7, with 8 nucleotides matching TRBD2. The junction had 17 bases not matched to a gene; V was cut back by 5 bases and J by 5 bases. The CDR3 length is 17 residues. CDR1 SGHTA and CDR2 FQGNSA come from the germline V gene. CDR3 loop: CASSSAPVSGGQDEQYF. Written as DNA, the CDR3 is TGTGCCAGCAGCAGCGCACCTGTCTCGGGGGGGCAGGACGAGCAGTACTTC.

The chain joins TRBV10-2 to TRBJ1-1, with 7 bases matching TRBD1. The V gene's germline CDR1 is WSHSY and CDR2 SAAADI. J was trimmed by 2 bases and V by 5 bases; bases with no gene match: 5. This CDR3 comprises 14 residues. CDR3 amino acids: CASSLGQSNTEAFF. For the CDR3, the DNA is TGCGCCAGCAGTTTGGGACAGTCCAACACTGAAGCTTTCTTT.

The V and J genes are TRBV6-2 or TRBV6-3 and TRBJ2-1; 9 nucleotides line up with TRBD2. CDR3 length: 14 residues. J lost 7 bases, V lost 6 bases, and 7 bases had no gene match. Germline CDR1 reads MNHEY; CDR2 reads SVGEGT. CDR3 sequence reads: CASSLFSGGNEQFF. In DNA form, the CDR3 reads TGTGCCAGCAGCTTATTTAGCGGGGGTAATGAGCAGTTCTTC.

The table lists this clone with a count of one. The CDR3 DNA sequence: TGTGCCACCAGTGATTCGACAGGGGAGATCGCAAAACTGTTTTTT. Protein product: CATSDSTGEIAKLFF. J is TRBJ1-4 and V is TRBV24-1; 8 bases map to TRBD1. The CDR3 has 15 residues. Trimming took 2 bases from V and 10 from J; bases not matched to a gene: 8. The germline CDR1 and CDR2 sequences are KGHDR and SFDVKD.

The chain joins TRBV11-2 to TRBJ2-2; D call uncertain. CDR1 SGHAT and CDR2 FQNNGV come from the germline V gene. This CDR3 region has 17 residues. The V and J ends lost 0 bases and 6 bases respectively, with 17 bases between them. The CDR3 sequence is CASSLDPIYGPPGELFF. In DNA, the CDR3 is TGTGCCAGCAGCTTAGACCCCATTTATGGGCCCCCCGGGGAGCTGTTTTTT.

V usage is TRBV5-4 and J usage is TRBJ1-2, with TRBD1 identical over 8 bases. Germline trimming cut 2 bases from V and 6 bases from J; bases unmatched to any gene: 9. Per the germline V gene, CDR1 is SGHNT and CDR2 is YYREEE (reference sequence). This CDR3 has 15 residues. The CDR3 reads CASSLPQGAEDGYTF. CDR3 in DNA: TGTGCCAGCAGCTTACCCCAGGGGGCCGAGGATGGCTACACCTTC.

The V call is TRBV10-3, the J call TRBJ2-7; TRBD2 is a possible D gene (6 bases). The V and J ends lost 5 bases and 7 bases respectively, with 18 bases between them. CDR3 length: 14 residues. From germline, CDR1 is ENHRY and CDR2 SYGVKD. The CDR3 protein is CAISSQEGGLEQYF. CDR3 coding DNA: TGTGCCATCAGTTCCCAAGAGGGAGGCTTGGAGCAGTACTTC.

This clone was observed once. The chain combines TRBV7-9 with TRBJ1-2; the D is unclear. CDR3 length: 14 residues. Trimming removed 1 base from V and 8 bases from J, with 14 bases in between. Germline V gives CDR1 SEHNR, CDR2 FQNEAQ (reference sequence). CDR3 DNA: TGTGCCAGCAGCTTAGGGACCGGGGTCGGGGGCTACACCTTC. Translated, it gives CASSLGTGVGGYTF.